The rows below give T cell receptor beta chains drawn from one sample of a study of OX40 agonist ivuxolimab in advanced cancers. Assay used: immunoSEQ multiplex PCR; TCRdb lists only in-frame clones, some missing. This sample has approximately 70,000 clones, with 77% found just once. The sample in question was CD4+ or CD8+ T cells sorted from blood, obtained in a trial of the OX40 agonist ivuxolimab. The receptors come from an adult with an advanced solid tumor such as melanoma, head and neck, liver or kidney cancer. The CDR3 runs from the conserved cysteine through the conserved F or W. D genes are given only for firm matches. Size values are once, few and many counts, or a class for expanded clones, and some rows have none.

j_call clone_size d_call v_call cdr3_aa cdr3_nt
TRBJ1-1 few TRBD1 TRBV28 CASSSPSRDRGSNTEAFF TGTGCCAGCAGTTCACCATCTCGGGACAGGGGTTCGAACACTGAAGCTTTCTTT
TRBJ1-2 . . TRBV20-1 CNTVGGDGYTF TGCAATACCGTGGGGGGGGATGGCTACACCTTC
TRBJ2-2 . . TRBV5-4 CASSLVPNTGELFF TGTGCCAGCAGCTTGGTCCCGAACACCGGGGAGCTGTTTTTT
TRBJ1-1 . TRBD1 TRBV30 CAWSVTRLFHRGNTEAFF TGTGCCTGGAGTGTTACCCGACTTTTTCACAGGGGAAACACTGAAGCTTTCTTT
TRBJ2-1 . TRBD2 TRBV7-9 CASSSDKATSVSRNEQFF TGTGCCAGCAGCTCGGATAAGGCGACTAGCGTGTCCAGGAATGAGCAGTTCTTC
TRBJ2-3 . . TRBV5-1 CASRIADNTDTQYF TGCGCCAGCAGGATAGCGGATAACACAGATACGCAGTATTTT
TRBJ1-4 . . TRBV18 CASSPLGGIGEKLFF TGTGCCAGCTCACCTCTCGGGGGAATAGGTGAAAAACTGTTTTTT
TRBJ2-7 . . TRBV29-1 CSVEVQGGYEQYF TGCAGCGTTGAAGTACAGGGCGGATACGAGCAGTACTTC
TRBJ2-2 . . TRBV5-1 CASSLQTGELFF TGCGCCAGCAGCTTACAAACCGGGGAGCTGTTTTTT
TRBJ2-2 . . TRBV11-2 CAVGRLSTGELFF TGTGCCGTAGGACGCTTGTCCACCGGGGAGCTGTTTTTT
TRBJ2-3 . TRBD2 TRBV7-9 CASSLGSSGGPSTDTQYF TGTGCCAGCAGCTTAGGGTCTAGCGGGGGGCCCTCCACAGATACGCAGTATTTT
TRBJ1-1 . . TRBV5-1 CASSWDLNTEAFF TGCGCCAGCAGCTGGGACTTGAACACTGAAGCTTTCTTT
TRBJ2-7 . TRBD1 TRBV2 CASSLAGTASYEQYF TGTGCCAGCAGCTTGGCCGGGACAGCCTCCTACGAGCAGTACTTC
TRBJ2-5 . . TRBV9 CASSVGGETQYF TGTGCCAGCAGCGTAGGGGGAGAGACCCAGTACTTC
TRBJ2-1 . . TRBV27 CASSPRGYDEQFF TGTGCCAGCAGTCCCCGGGGCTATGATGAGCAGTTCTTC
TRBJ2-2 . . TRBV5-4 CASSPREGAKNTGELFF TGTGCCAGCAGCCCAAGGGAGGGGGCCAAGAACACCGGGGAGCTGTTTTTT
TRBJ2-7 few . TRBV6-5 CASSYSAGTTYEQYF TGTGCCAGCAGTTACTCGGCAGGGACCACCTACGAGCAGTACTTC
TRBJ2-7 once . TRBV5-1 CASSLALVGTSYEQYF TGCGCCAGCAGCTTGGCCCTGGTGGGGACCTCCTACGAGCAGTACTTC
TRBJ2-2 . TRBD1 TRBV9 CASSPSLGQLGGELFF TGTGCCAGCAGCCCTTCGTTGGGACAGCTCGGCGGGGAGCTGTTTTTT
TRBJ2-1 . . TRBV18 CASSPESTGYNEQFF TGTGCCAGCTCACCAGAGTCGACAGGCTACAATGAGCAGTTCTTC
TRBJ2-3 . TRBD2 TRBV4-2 CASSRTTSATSTDTQYF TGTGCCAGCAGCCGCACGACTAGCGCCACTAGCACAGATACGCAGTATTTT
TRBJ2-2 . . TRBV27 CASSPLNTGELFF TGTGCCAGCAGCCCCCTAAACACCGGGGAGCTGTTTTTT
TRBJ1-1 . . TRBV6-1 CASSQGFFTEAFF TGTGCCAGCAGCCAGGGGTTTTTCACTGAAGCTTTCTTT
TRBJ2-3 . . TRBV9 CASSVAGTTDTQYF TGTGCCAGCAGCGTAGCCGGGACCACAGATACGCAGTATTTT
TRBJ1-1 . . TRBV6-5 CASRWLVGGIAFF TGTGCCAGCAGGTGGCTCGTCGGGGGGATAGCTTTCTTT
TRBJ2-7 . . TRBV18 CASSRGREYEQYF TGTGCCAGCTCACGGGGCAGGGAGTACGAGCAGTACTTC
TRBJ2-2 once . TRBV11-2 CASSLDLTGTGELFF TGTGCCAGCAGCTTAGATTTAACTGGCACCGGGGAGCTGTTTTTT
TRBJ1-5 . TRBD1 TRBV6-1 CASRGRGGGDQPQHF TGTGCCAGCAGGGGACGGGGAGGGGGCGATCAGCCCCAGCATTTT
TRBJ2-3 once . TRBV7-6 CASSLGLAIDTDTQYF TGTGCCAGCAGCTTAGGGCTAGCGATTGATACAGATACGCAGTATTTT